This TCR beta chain was sequenced in a study of blood T cell repertoires in COVID-19 (dated by TCRdb to about 2020). General notes on the study: Samples from collaborators originated in the United States, Italy and Spain and spanned both the acute and convalescent phases of COVID-19. The material from the prospective study consisted of cDNA or gDNA derived from T cells, B-cell-depleted T cells, or PBMCs. Subjects who had been exposed to COVID-19, were actively infected with it, or had recovered from it provided the deeply sampled blood TCRbeta repertoires that made up the dataset. The repertoires were released in a freely available public database meant as a resource for research on the immune response to SARS-CoV-2. The samples were drawn from the first 160 participants of the ongoing ImmuneRACE study and from 1,254 subjects provided by 6 global collaborators. Nearly every sample came with metadata listing a de-identified subject ID, COVID-19 status, age in years and sex. Where available, HLA class I and class II types were obtained from metadata supplied by the sample provider rather than from assay-based typing.

A word on this clone: It has no known antigen specificity. Base qualities were left out, and no much larger clone turns up one base away.

Trimming removed 2 bases from V and 0 bases from J, leaving 2 bases between the germline ends. The CDR3 has 14 amino acids, counting the end cysteine and phenylalanine. The kept DNA is CDR3 alone, 42 bases in frame from the first base. Sequences MNHEY (CDR1) and SMNVEV (CDR2) are obtained from the germline V gene (reference sequence). Participants in the prospective study were enrolled through a virtual design, were aged roughly 18 to 100 years, and lived in roughly 24 United States geographic areas. Cohort assignment in the prospective study relied on participant-reported clinical history from a screening survey and a study questionnaire. ImmuneRACE Cohort 3 recovered participants were defined by two consecutive negative NP/OP PCR tests, healthcare professional clearance, or symptom resolution. In the prospective study, mobile phlebotomists collected whole blood, serum and a nasopharyngeal or oropharyngeal swab from each participant. Participants in the prospective study had the option to provide additional blood draws and questionnaires over an approximately 2-month period. Prospective study blood samples were shipped either frozen or at room temperature before DNA extraction.

Overall study results and their limits: The quantity of clinical and demographic metadata differed by source and by participant and was supplied without curation.

The immunoSEQ Assay, a bias-controlled multiplex PCR, was used to amplify TCRbeta CDR3 regions from genomic DNA. Per the original workflow: The number of nucleated cells in each sample was estimated from the amplification of reference gene primers within the assay. To quantify the absolute abundance of each unique TCRbeta CDR3 rearrangement, sequence reads were collapsed and filtered. For each sample, productive Simpson clonality was calculated by taking the square root of Simpson's diversity index across productive rearrangements. Here the immuneACCESS table is served through TCRdb, limited to in-frame sequences with V and J called. Missing clones are a known gap in these copies; in checked studies unresolved V genes cover under half, and the rest lacks a known reason. That table gives V, J and clone size, and the DNA gave D and trimming. In this sample the table shows 250,000 to 350,000 clones, around 87% of which occur a single time. Clones ranked in the top ten supply about 5.4% of the sample.

The sequenced sample was PBMCs or T cells enriched from blood (not recorded which). Here the chain combines TRBV27 and TRBJ2-6; a confident D gene designation cannot be given. The sequence was collected from a woman in her 30s who had recovered from COVID-19. The sequenced DNA is TGTGCCAGCAGTTTACTCTCTGGGGCCAACGTCCTGACTTTC. This sequence encodes CASSLLSGANVLTF.